These 21 T cell receptor beta chains were all obtained from the same sample, sequenced in a study of blood T cell repertoires in COVID-19. Method: immunoSEQ multiplex PCR; TCRdb's copy keeps in-frame clones and lacks some. Of 130,000 to 150,000 clones in the sample, under 80% were seen once. Specimen: peripheral blood. All receptors come from a man aged 55 to 70 with acute or convalescent COVID-19.

This clone was recorded at least ten times. The rearrangement links TRBV3-1 (or the pseudogene TRBV3-2) to TRBJ2-1; 7 bases align to TRBD2. CDR1 is LGHDT, CDR2 YNNKEL, per germline (reference sequence). V was clipped by 4 bases and J by 8 bases; unmatched bases: 2. This CDR3 contains 12 residues. The CDR3 is CASSPAGDEQFF. In DNA, the CDR3 is TGTGCCAGCAGCCCTGCGGGAGATGAGCAGTTCTTC.

This clone has only one observation. V is TRBV6-4 and J is TRBJ1-1; TRBD1 matches 9 bases. V lost 1 base, J lost 0 bases, and 6 bases stayed unmatched. This CDR3 is 17 amino acids long. The germline CDR1 and CDR2 sequences are MRHNA and SNTAGT. The CDR3 is CASSDWPGQGLNTEAFF. CDR3 DNA: TGTGCCAGCAGTGACTGGCCCGGACAGGGGTTGAACACTGAAGCTTTCTTT.

The CDR3 nucleotides are TGTGCCTGGAGTGTACTAGCGAGTTCCTACGAGCAGTACTTC. It is translated as CAWSVLASSYEQYF. The chain recombines TRBV30 with TRBJ2-7; the match to TRBD2 covers 7 bases. CDR3 size: 14 residues. Germline assignment: CDR1 GTSNPN and CDR2 SVGIG (reference sequence). Germline trimming cut 0 bases from V and 1 base from J; bases unmatched to any gene: 3. The complete variable domain, with remaining parts taken from reference TRBV30 and TRBJ2-7, reads SQTIHQWPATLVQPVGSPLSLECTVEGTSNPNLYWYRQAAGRGLQLLFYSVGIGQISSEVPQNLSASRPQDRQFILSSKKLLLSDSGFYLCAWSVLASSYEQYFGPGTRLTVT.

The CDR3 spells CASSLAENTEAFF. The CDR3 DNA follows: TGTGCCAGCAGCCTCGCAGAGAACACTGAAGCTTTCTTT. This chain connects TRBV7-9 to TRBJ1-1, with D hard to call. Germline CDR1 and CDR2: SEHNR and FQNEAQ (reference sequence). Deletions cut 5 bases from V and 1 base from J, with 8 bases between. There are 13 residues in the CDR3.

In nucleotides, the CDR3 is TGTGCCAGCAGCGCACAGGGGTTCCAAGAGACCCAGTACTTC. Its protein product is CASSAQGFQETQYF. The genes are TRBV9 and TRBJ2-5, with 7 bases fitting TRBD1. Trimming took 3 bases from V and 1 from J; bases not matched to a gene: 3. The CDR3 consists of 14 residues. Germline V CDR1 and CDR2: SGDLS, YYNGEE.

This clone was detected only a few times. The chain links TRBV7-2 to TRBJ2-1; tentative D call: TRBD1 (7 bases). Germline V gene sequence: CDR1 SGHTA, CDR2 FQGNSA. The CDR3 runs 21 residues. Deletions cut 0 bases from V and 0 bases from J, with 24 bases between. The CDR3 nucleotides read TGTGCCAGCAGCTTAGCGACAGGGATCTATAGCGGCCAAAGCTCCTACAATGAGCAGTTCTTC. Translation gives CASSLATGIYSGQSSYNEQFF.

V is TRBV19 and J is TRBJ2-7; 8 positions agree with TRBD2. Germline trimming cut 4 bases from V and 0 bases from J; bases unmatched to any gene: 8. The germline V gene encodes CDR1 LNHDA and CDR2 SQIVND (reference sequence). The length of the CDR3 is 16 residues. CDR3 amino acids: CASSTYSGTSSYEQYF. The CDR3 nucleotides are TGTGCCAGTAGTACGTATAGCGGGACCAGCTCCTACGAGCAGTACTTC.

This clone was recorded once. CDR3 bases: TGTGCCAGCAGCAAAGACAGATACAATGAGCAGTTCTTC. This sequence encodes CASSKDRYNEQFF. The chain has TRBV5-4 and TRBJ2-1; perhaps TRBD1 as D (5 bases). CDR3 length equals 13 residues. Between the trimmed V and J ends, which lost 4 bases and 4 bases, there was a span of 9 bases. Germline V gene sequence: CDR1 SGHNT, CDR2 YYREEE (reference sequence).

In its sample, this clone was seen a few times. At the DNA level, this CDR3 is encoded by other sequences in the same sample as well. V and J are TRBV12-3 or TRBV12-4 and TRBJ2-7; D possibly corresponds to TRBD1 (5 bases). With 5 bases removed from V and 6 bases from J, the gap between germline ends came to 8 bases. The CDR3 sequence is 11 residues long. CDR3 loop: CASSQGSEQYF. CDR3 nucleotide sequence: TGTGCCAGCAGTCAGGGATCCGAGCAGTACTTC.

The DNA of the CDR3 is TGTGCCAGCAGCTTCCCAGCGATAGAAGCCAAAAACATTCAGTACTTC. Its protein product is CASSFPAIEAKNIQYF. The rearrangement uses TRBV5-6 and TRBJ2-4; D gene ambiguous. Germline CDR1 and CDR2: SGHDT and YYEEEE. The CDR3 has 16 amino acids. V was pared by 2 bases and J by 0 bases, with 12 bases between.

This clone was seen once. The chain uses TRBV5-5 and TRBJ1-1; D is undetermined. Germline assignment: CDR1 SGHKS and CDR2 YYEKEE (reference sequence). The V end lost 6 bases, the J end lost 3 bases, and 9 bases lay between the germline ends. The CDR3 has 12 residues. Here the CDR3 reads CASTLSYTEAFF. The CDR3 DNA follows: TGTGCCAGCACCCTGTCGTACACTGAAGCTTTCTTT.

V and J are TRBV5-4 and TRBJ1-5, with 9 bases identical to TRBD1. The CDR3 length is 15 residues. V shed 2 bases and J 3 bases; nucleotides not matched to a gene: 3. Germline-derived CDR1 and CDR2 are SGHNT and YYREEE (reference sequence). The CDR3 DNA reads as TGTGCCAGCAGCTTTGGGACAGGGAACAATCAGCCCCAGCATTTT. Its protein is CASSFGTGNNQPQHF.

This rearrangement joins TRBV19 to TRBJ2-5; D might be TRBD2 (5 bases). The germline V gene encodes CDR1 LNHDA and CDR2 SQIVND (reference sequence). Trimming left V 7 bases short and J 2 bases short, with 14 bases between. This CDR3 comprises 14 residues. As DNA, the CDR3 is TGTGCCAGTAATAAAGGAGCGGATCAAGAGACCCAGTACTTC. Translation: CASNKGADQETQYF.

The V gene is TRBV28, the J gene TRBJ2-5; 7 bases map to TRBD2. Germline V gives CDR1 MDHEN, CDR2 SYDVKM. This CDR3 has 14 residues. Trimming cost V 7 bases and J 3 bases; bases outside gene matches: 8. The CDR3 DNA follows: TGTGCCAGCAATACGGATGGACTAGAAGAGACCCAGTACTTC. This sequence encodes CASNTDGLEETQYF.

The rearrangement uses TRBV5-1 and TRBJ1-2, with D possibly TRBD1 on 5 matching bases. In germline, CDR1 is SGHRS, CDR2 YFSETQ. Trimming took 6 bases from V and 3 from J, leaving 12 bases between them. CDR3 length equals 13 residues. The DNA for the CDR3 is TGCGCCAGCACTCCTGACAGTGACTATGGCTACACCTTC. Its translation is CASTPDSDYGYTF.

This clone appeared once. V is TRBV4-1 and J is TRBJ2-5, with 9 nucleotides matching TRBD2. CDR3 size: 15 residues. V lost 3 bases and J lost 1; bases outside the gene matches: 3. Germline V gives CDR1 MGHRA, CDR2 YSYEKL. CDR3 DNA sequence: TGCGCCAGCAGCCAGCTAGCGGGGTTCCAAGAGACCCAGTACTTC. Translating it yields CASSQLAGFQETQYF.

This CDR3 reads CASGLALRDTQYF. The CDR3 DNA reads as TGTGCTAGTGGTTTGGCCCTAAGAGATACGCAGTATTTT. J is TRBJ2-3 and V is TRBV12-5; D is unresolved. CDR1 is LGHNT, CDR2 FRNRAP, per germline. The CDR3 runs to 13 residues. Trimming left V 1 base short and J 5 bases short, with 7 bases between.

The J gene is TRBJ2-3, the V gene TRBV24-1, with no clear D. Germline loops: CDR1 KGHDR, CDR2 SFDVKD. V lost 1 base, J lost 0 bases, and 10 bases lay in between. The CDR3 extends over 16 amino acids. CDR3 sequence reads: CATSDFGDSSTDTQYF. The CDR3 DNA follows: TGTGCCACCAGTGATTTCGGAGATTCGAGCACAGATACGCAGTATTTT.

This clone was recorded only once. J is TRBJ2-2 and V is TRBV7-8; maybe TRBD2 (6 bases). Trimming removed 1 base from V and 0 bases from J, with 18 bases in between. The germline CDR1 and CDR2 sequences are SGHVS and FQNEAQ. The length of the CDR3 is 19 residues. The CDR3 spells CASSLELAGRAANTGELFF. DNA for the CDR3: TGTGCCAGCAGCTTAGAACTGGCGGGAAGGGCAGCGAACACCGGGGAGCTGTTTTTT.

The CDR3 reads CASSQDYGTGVEQYF. DNA of the CDR3: TGTGCCAGCAGCCAAGATTATGGGACAGGGGTCGAGCAGTACTTC. The chain uses TRBV3-1 (or the pseudogene TRBV3-2) and TRBJ2-7, with 10 positions matching TRBD1. The CDR3 spans 15 residues. The germline V gene has CDR1 LGHDT and CDR2 YNNKEL (reference sequence). V trimming: 0 bases; J trimming: 6 bases; junction bases outside the gene matches: 5.

The rearrangement links TRBV19 to TRBJ2-3, with D perhaps TRBD1 (6 bases). The V gene's germline CDR1 is LNHDA and CDR2 SQIVND (reference sequence). The CDR3 sequence is 14 residues long. Trimming pared 2 bases from V and 0 bases from J, leaving 6 bases between. The CDR3 DNA is TGTGCCAGTAGTATAAGGGGGAGCACAGATACGCAGTATTTT. Translating it yields CASSIRGSTDTQYF.